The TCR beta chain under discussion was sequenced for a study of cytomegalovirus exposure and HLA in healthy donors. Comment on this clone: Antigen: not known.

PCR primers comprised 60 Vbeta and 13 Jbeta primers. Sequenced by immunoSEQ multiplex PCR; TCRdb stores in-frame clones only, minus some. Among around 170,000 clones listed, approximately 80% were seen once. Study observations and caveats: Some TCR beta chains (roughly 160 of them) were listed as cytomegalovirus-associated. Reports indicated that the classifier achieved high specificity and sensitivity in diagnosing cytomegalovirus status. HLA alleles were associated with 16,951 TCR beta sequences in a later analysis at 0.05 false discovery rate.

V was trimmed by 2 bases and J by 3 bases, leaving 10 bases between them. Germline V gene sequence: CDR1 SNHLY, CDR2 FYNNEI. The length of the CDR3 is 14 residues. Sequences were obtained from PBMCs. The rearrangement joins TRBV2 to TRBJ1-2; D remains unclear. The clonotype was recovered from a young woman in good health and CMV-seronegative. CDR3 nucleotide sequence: TGTGCCAGCAGTGAATCTCGAGTCCACTATGGCTACACCTTC. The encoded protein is CASSESRVHYGYTF.